The rows below give T cell receptor beta chains drawn from one sample of a study of T cell responses to AZD1222 COVID-19 vaccine. Only in-frame clones appear in the TCRdb table, and some are missing; sequencing was by immunoSEQ multiplex PCR. Of 130,000 to 150,000 clones listed, more than 90% are singletons. This material consisted of peripheral blood, taken on day 0 of AZD1222 vaccination. Receptor source: an adult in good health. Each CDR3 is given with its conserved first and last residue. A D gene is named only where the DNA matches it firmly. The size field is filled for only some rows; it gives once, few, many or a size class.

clone_size,j_call,d_call,v_call,cdr3_nt,cdr3_aa
.,TRBJ2-7,TRBD2,TRBV25-1,TGTGCCAGCGGGGGGAGGGATACCTACGAGCAGTACTTC,CASGGRDTYEQYF
.,TRBJ1-2,.,TRBV28,TGTGCCAGCAGTCATACGGACTATGGCTACACCTTC,CASSHTDYGYTF
.,TRBJ2-6,.,TRBV29-1,TGCAGCGCCGGACATGGTTTGGCTGGGGCCAACGTCCTGACTTTC,CSAGHGLAGANVLTF
.,TRBJ1-1,.,TRBV5-1,TGCGCCAGCAGCTTTAACAGAGAGAACACTGAAGCTTTCTTT,CASSFNRENTEAFF
.,TRBJ2-7,.,TRBV6-5,TGTGCCAGCAGTTCACTGGGGGTAGTTTTGGACGAGCAGTACTTC,CASSSLGVVLDEQYF
.,TRBJ2-7,.,TRBV10-3,TGTGCCATCAGTGAGGGTTTCGAGCAGTACTTC,CAISEGFEQYF
.,TRBJ2-1,.,TRBV11-2,TGTGCCAGCAGCTCCCGCCGGACACCTTACAATGAGCAGTTCTTC,CASSSRRTPYNEQFF
.,TRBJ1-2,.,TRBV30,TGTGCCTGGAGTGAGTTGGCCCCCTATGGCTACACCTTC,CAWSELAPYGYTF
.,TRBJ1-1,.,TRBV5-1,TGCGCCAGCAGCAGCACCGTGGACAGCGCAGCTTTCTTT,CASSSTVDSAAFF
.,TRBJ1-2,.,TRBV19,TGTGCCAGTAGTACAGGACCCCCCCCGGGGCCCCGGCGGAATGGCTACACCTTC,CASSTGPPPGPRRNGYTF
.,TRBJ2-7,.,TRBV2,TGTGCCAGCAGTGAGCAGGGGATTTCCTACGAGCAGTACTTC,CASSEQGISYEQYF
once,TRBJ2-1,TRBD2,TRBV10-3,TGTGCCATCAGTGAGCCGAAGGGGCGGGAGGGCCGTTTCGAGCAGTTCTTC,CAISEPKGREGRFEQFF
.,TRBJ1-2,.,TRBV5-4,TGTGCCAGCAACGAACCGGGGGGCGTAGGCTACACCTTC,CASNEPGGVGYTF
few,TRBJ2-7,.,TRBV15,TGTGCCACCAGCAGAGATCAGCGTTACGAGCAGTACTTC,CATSRDQRYEQYF
.,TRBJ2-3,.,TRBV2,TGTGCCAGCAGTCCAAGCGCAGATACGCAGTATTTT,CASSPSADTQYF
once,TRBJ2-1,.,TRBV7-9,TGTGCCAGCAGCTTAGGGGGCGGGGTGAGGATGAATGAGCAGTTCTTC,CASSLGGGVRMNEQFF
.,TRBJ2-2,.,TRBV6-5,TGTGCCAGCAGTTACGGATATGAAGGCACCGGGGAGCTGTTTTTT,CASSYGYEGTGELFF
.,TRBJ2-2,.,TRBV27,TGTGCCAGCAGTTTAATAGGGTCGGTGGGGAGCCCCGGGGAGCTGTTTTTT,CASSLIGSVGSPGELFF
.,TRBJ2-3,.,TRBV3-1/TRBV3-2,TGTGCCAGCAGCCAAGGACCCGGGGTGGGTACAGATACGCAGTATTTT,CASSQGPGVGTDTQYF
.,TRBJ2-2,TRBD2,TRBV28,TGTGCCAGCACATTAGCGGGAGTAATGACCGGGGAGCTGTTTTTT,CASTLAGVMTGELFF
.,TRBJ2-5,.,TRBV20-1,TGCAGTGCTCCTTTGGGGGAGACCCAGTACTTC,CSAPLGETQYF
.,TRBJ2-7,.,TRBV25-1,TGTGCCAGCAGTGAATTTAGACTCCCCTCCTACGAGCAGTACTTC,CASSEFRLPSYEQYF
.,TRBJ1-2,.,TRBV3-1/TRBV3-2,TGTGCCAGCAGCCAAGATCAGGGGTCCAGCTACACCTTC,CASSQDQGSSYTF
.,TRBJ1-1,TRBD1,TRBV6-5,TGTGCCAGCTCCTCGGGACAGTTTAACACTGAAGCTTTCTTT,CASSSGQFNTEAFF